This TCR beta chain emerged from a study of blood T cell repertoires in COVID-19. Study overall: Material from acute and convalescent COVID-19 was sourced from the United States, Italy and Spain. T cells, B-cell-depleted T cells, or PBMCs supplied cDNA or gDNA.

Per the original methods: Cell counts per sample came from amplifying reference gene primers. Produced via immunoSEQ multiplex PCR; TCRdb's table is partial and in-frame only. The DNA gave D and trimming, while V, J and clone size come from that table. This table holds about 140,000 clones, around 80% found once. The CDR3 has 15 amino acids. The V and J ends lost 2 bases and 0 bases, in that order; junction bases with no gene match: 0. The germline V gene encodes CDR1 SGHTA and CDR2 FQGNSA. This TCR derives from a man between 50 and 59 years old with acute or convalescent COVID-19. Sequencing used peripheral blood. The chain has TRBV7-2 and TRBJ2-1; 8 bases map to TRBD1. CDR3 region: CASSLTGGSYNEQFF. The CDR3 DNA follows: TGTGCCAGCAGCTTAACAGGGGGCTCCTACAATGAGCAGTTCTTC.